This T cell receptor beta chain was profiled in a study of blood T cell repertoires in COVID-19. This CDR3 contains 16 residues. Germline-derived CDR1 and CDR2 are LNHDA and SQIVND (reference sequence). V was cut by 6 bases and J by 3 bases, with 18 bases left in between. Here immunoSEQ multiplex PCR was the method, and the copy in TCRdb shows in-frame clones only, minus some. The sample contains about 36,000 clones, about 85% of which appear only once. The sample taken for sequencing was peripheral blood. This receptor was obtained from a man between 50 and 59 years old with active COVID-19. The chain joins TRBV19 to TRBJ1-5; TRBD1 might be the D (6 bases). DNA of the CDR3: TGTGCCAGTAGCGTTGAAGGGACAACCCTCAATCAGCCCCAGCATTTT. Its protein product is CASSVEGTTLNQPQHF.